The clone carrying this TCR beta chain came up a few times. Antigen unknown. This entry belongs to a study of T-cell memory formation after mild COVID-19. TCRdb passed the 5' RACE reads through MiXCR, listing each CDR3 protein once. The sample contains 70,000 to 100,000 distinct CDR3 sequences, about 13% of which appear only once. With 0 bases removed from V and 0 bases from J, the gap between germline ends came to 10 bases. The CDR3 is made up of 16 amino acids. CDR1 is SGHTA, CDR2 FQGTGA, per germline. Study conclusions and caveats: Researchers could not confirm that second-wave clones peaking on day 37 targeted SARS-CoV-2. Prior to infection, memory already included some responding clones, suggesting cross-reactive memory joined. Clones contracting over day 15 to 85 were CD4/CD8 balanced, with later expanders leaning CD4+. Researchers report contracting CD4+ clones mostly in CM and EM, with CD8+ clones in EMRA.

Sequencing was performed on PBMCs or a T cell subset sorted from them (not recorded which). The V gene is TRBV7-3, the J gene TRBJ2-3; D not resolved. This receptor was identified in an adult woman who had mild COVID-19 (a few samples of this study predate the infection). Cell type and time point are not known. This CDR3 is CASSLTNWVSTDTQYF. The CDR3 bases are TGTGCCAGCAGCTTAACAAACTGGGTCAGCACAGATACGCAGTATTTT.